These 12 T cell receptor beta chains came from one sample sequenced in a study of T cell repertoires in ileal Crohn's disease. The time point: inflamed ileum from the surgical specimen. Produced via immunoSEQ multiplex PCR; TCRdb's table is partial and in-frame only. Here the sample spans roughly 8,600 clones, roughly 85% being singletons. Source material: ileal tissue. The source is an adult with Crohn's disease.

The V call is TRBV5-6, the J call TRBJ1-1, with 7 nucleotides matching TRBD1. After removal of 2 bases from V and 0 bases from J, the junction contained 4 bases not matched to a gene. This CDR3 contains 15 residues. The germline V gene encodes CDR1 SGHDT and CDR2 YYEEEE. CDR3 sequence: CASSFRTGLNTEAFF. The CDR3 coding sequence is TGTGCCAGCAGCTTTCGGACAGGCTTGAACACTGAAGCTTTCTTT.

The CDR3 bases are TGTGCCAGCAGTTTATATTGGATGAGGGCCAAAAACATTCAGTACTTC. Translation gives CASSLYWMRAKNIQYF. The chain carries TRBV28 and TRBJ2-4; D is unresolved. Trimming left V 1 base short and J 1 base short, with 11 bases between. The CDR3 contains 16 residues. Germline assignment: CDR1 MDHEN and CDR2 SYDVKM.

CDR3 bases: TGTGCCAGCAGCCGGCGGGTCCATGATACGGGCTACGAGCAGTACTTC. It yields the protein CASSRRVHDTGYEQYF. This chain connects TRBV27 to TRBJ2-7; maybe TRBD2 (5 bases). This CDR3 spans 16 amino acids. CDR1 is MNHEY and CDR2 is SMNVEV in the germline V gene (reference sequence). Trimming pared 6 bases from V and 3 bases from J, leaving 21 bases between.

The rearrangement links TRBV30 to TRBJ1-2; D possibly corresponds to TRBD1 (5 bases). Germline CDR1 GTSNPN, CDR2 SVGIG (reference sequence). V gave up 4 bases and J gave up 1 base, with 16 bases separating them. The CDR3 is made up of 15 amino acids. The CDR3 DNA follows: TGTGCCTGGATACGGGACCCCCAGGGTAACTATGGCTACACCTTC. Protein product: CAWIRDPQGNYGYTF.

V gene TRBV27 combines with J gene TRBJ2-3, with unresolved D. Germline V lookup: CDR1 MNHEY, CDR2 SMNVEV (reference sequence). V dropped 2 bases and J dropped 2 bases, with 5 bases sitting between them. There are 13 residues in the CDR3. CDR3 amino acids: CASSLLLTDTQYF. The CDR3 coding sequence is TGTGCCAGCAGTTTACTCCTCACAGATACGCAGTATTTT.

V usage is TRBV7-2 and J usage is TRBJ1-4; D is unresolved. This CDR3 contains 14 residues. Germline lookup yields CDR1 SGHTA and CDR2 FQGNSA. Trimming removed 1 base at V and 4 bases at J, with 7 bases between. The CDR3 DNA reads as TGTGCCAGCAGCTTAGTTAGTGATAATGAAAAACTGTTTTTT. It encodes CASSLVSDNEKLFF.

The rearrangement links TRBV7-2 to TRBJ1-1; D is possibly TRBD1 (6 bases). From germline, CDR1 is SGHTA and CDR2 FQGNSA. The CDR3 is made up of 13 amino acids. The germline V and J ends were trimmed by 3 bases and 10 bases, with 15 bases remaining between them. For the CDR3, the DNA is TGTGCCAGCAGCTTGGACAGAGAGAAAAGAGCTTTCTTT. It yields the protein CASSLDREKRAFF.

A single count supports this clone. The chain couples TRBV4-2 to TRBJ2-7; 7 bases map to TRBD1. This CDR3 is 14 amino acids long. Trimming took 4 bases from V and 5 from J; bases not matched to a gene: 8. Germline V gene data show CDR1 as LGHNA and CDR2 as YNFKEQ. This CDR3 reads CASSRPGTANEQYF. The CDR3 DNA reads TGTGCCAGCAGCCGCCCCGGGACAGCCAACGAGCAGTACTTC.

The gene calls are TRBV21-1 and TRBJ2-7; TRBD2 is the table's D call and was not checked against the DNA. TRBV21-1 is an annotated pseudogene. CDR3 length: 14 amino acids. DNA for the CDR3: TGTGCCAGGACTAGCGGGAGGGCCCCATACGAGCAGTACTTC. Translating it yields CARTSGRAPYEQYF.

The J gene is TRBJ2-5, the V gene TRBV5-1; 8 bases line up with TRBD1. V was clipped by 4 bases and J by 4 bases; unmatched bases: 9. Germline-derived CDR1 and CDR2 are SGHRS and YFSETQ. The CDR3 is 15 amino acids. The CDR3 region is CASSATGGAGETQYF. DNA for the CDR3: TGCGCCAGCAGCGCTACAGGGGGTGCGGGAGAGACCCAGTACTTC.

This clone was recorded once. The chain couples TRBV7-2 to TRBJ1-5; D remains unclear. This CDR3 has 14 amino acids. With 2 bases removed from V and 6 bases from J, the gap between germline ends came to 11 bases. Germline CDR1 and CDR2: SGHTA and FQGNSA. CDR3 coding DNA: TGTGCCAGCAGCTTATCTGGGTTTGGTCAGCCCCAGCATTTT. This codes for CASSLSGFGQPQHF.

This clone was detected once. The rearrangement links TRBV27 to TRBJ2-7, with TRBD1 identical over 9 bases. This CDR3 spans 13 amino acids. Losses at the gene ends were 7 bases for V and 2 bases for J; bases not matched to a gene: 3. Germline CDR1 is MNHEY and CDR2 is SMNVEV (reference sequence). The CDR3 coding sequence is TGTGCCAGCATCTACAGGGGGCCCTACGAGCAGTACTTC. This codes for CASIYRGPYEQYF.